The 26 T cell receptor beta chains below come from one sample, sequenced in a study of control samples from healthy donors and cancer patients. Assay: immunoSEQ multiplex PCR; the TCRdb copy retains only in-frame clones and omits some. The sample consists of fewer than 200,000 clones, 70% to 90% of them appearing once. Sequencing input: blood. The source of these receptors is a man younger than 45 in good health.

The gene calls are TRBV18 and TRBJ1-1; D gene uncertain. Germline CDR1 reads KGHSH; CDR2 reads LQKENI. V lost 4 bases and J lost 7, with 10 bases in between. This CDR3 spans 12 amino acids. The CDR3 loop reads CASSLGSLEAFF. CDR3 nucleotides: TGTGCCAGCTCACTTGGTTCTCTTGAAGCTTTCTTT.

This clone was observed a handful of times. V usage is TRBV11-2 and J usage is TRBJ2-5, with D possibly TRBD2 on 5 matching bases. The CDR3 totals 14 residues. Trimming removed 5 bases at V and 4 bases at J, with 14 bases between. The germline V gene has CDR1 SGHAT and CDR2 FQNNGV. The CDR3 loop reads CASSPQRSLETQYF. DNA for the CDR3: TGTGCCAGCAGCCCCCAGCGGAGCCTAGAGACCCAGTACTTC.

This clone has more than one count but fewer than ten. The chain uses TRBV14 and TRBJ1-6; TRBD1 matches at 9 bases. The CDR3 covers 15 residues. The V gene's germline CDR1 is SGHDN and CDR2 FVKESK. Trimming removed 3 bases from V and 9 bases from J; junction bases left unmatched: 6. The CDR3 region has the DNA TGTGCCAGCAGCCACCAGGGACAGGGAGGTTCACCCCTCCACTTT. Translating gives CASSHQGQGGSPLHF.

The chain uses TRBV5-1 and TRBJ1-1; tentatively, D is TRBD1 (5 bases). Germline V lookup: CDR1 SGHRS, CDR2 YFSETQ. V dropped 5 bases and J dropped 1 base, with 9 bases sitting between them. This CDR3 is 13 amino acids long. This CDR3 reads CASSEQGNTEAFF. The CDR3 nucleotides are TGCGCCAGCAGTGAGCAGGGGAACACTGAAGCTTTCTTT. Full variable domain (rest looked up from reference TRBV5-1 and TRBJ1-1): KAGVTQTPRYLIKTRGQQVTLSCSPISGHRSVSWYQQTPGQGLQFLFEYFSETQRNKGNFPGRFSGRQFSNSRSEMNVSTLELGDSALYLCASSEQGNTEAFFGQGTRLTVV.

V and J are TRBV27 and TRBJ1-3; no clear D. The length of the CDR3 is 12 residues. V was shortened by 8 bases and J by 4 bases, with 9 bases between the two germline ends. Germline V CDR1 and CDR2: MNHEY, SMNVEV (reference sequence). CDR3: CASSAGGNTIYF. The CDR3 bases are TGTGCCAGCTCGGCCGGAGGAAACACCATATATTTT.

The genes are TRBV4-2 and TRBJ2-5; 7 nucleotides agree with TRBD1. Germline V CDR1 and CDR2: LGHNA, YNFKEQ. V gave up 0 bases and J gave up 5 bases; unmatched junction bases: 21. The CDR3 length is 20 residues. CDR3 nucleotide sequence: TGTGCCAGCAGCCAAGATCGGTTCCTGGGCGGTAGAGCCAGGGGGGAGACCCAGTACTTC. Translated, it gives CASSQDRFLGGRARGETQYF.

V usage is TRBV2 and J usage is TRBJ1-5; D is unresolved. The CDR3 is 13 amino acids. V was trimmed by 3 bases and J by 4 bases, leaving 7 bases between them. Germline V lookup: CDR1 SNHLY, CDR2 FYNNEI. The chain's CDR3 is CASSDGFNQPQHF. DNA of the CDR3: TGTGCCAGCAGTGACGGGTTTAATCAGCCCCAGCATTTT.

The chain combines TRBV7-2 with TRBJ2-1; 10 bases are shared with TRBD2. CDR1 and CDR2 from the germline V gene are SGHTA and FQGNSA. V dropped 2 bases and J dropped 5; count of bases not matched to a gene: 6. The CDR3 is made up of 16 amino acids. The CDR3 here is CASSLPRTSGDNEQFF. For the CDR3, the DNA is TGTGCCAGCAGCTTACCCCGGACTAGCGGAGACAATGAGCAGTTCTTC.

The count of this clone is one. DNA for the CDR3: TGTGCCAGCAGCCAAGGGGTTAAGTCTAACGGGTACCTAGCCAAAAACATTCAGTACTTC. Its protein product is CASSQGVKSNGYLAKNIQYF. The chain carries TRBV4-2 and TRBJ2-4; D unresolved. The germline V and J ends were trimmed by 1 base and 0 bases, with 22 bases remaining between them. The CDR3 has 20 amino acids. CDR1 and CDR2 from the germline V gene are LGHNA and YNFKEQ.

J is TRBJ2-1 and V is TRBV27; 11 bases fit TRBD2. The CDR3 runs to 16 residues. Germline V gene lookup returns CDR1 MNHEY and CDR2 SMNVEV (reference sequence). V shed 5 bases, J shed 9 bases, and the junction held 12 bases outside the gene matches. The CDR3 nucleotides are TGTGCCAGCAGTGCCTTGACTAGCGGGACGATGGGTGAGCAGTTCTTC. It encodes CASSALTSGTMGEQFF.

CDR3 residues: CASSAGWERAQYF. The DNA for the CDR3 is TGTGCCAGCAGCGCCGGGTGGGAGCGGGCCCAGTACTTC. The rearrangement links TRBV7-7 to TRBJ2-5, with TRBD2 as a possible D gene (6 bases). Per germline, CDR1 SSHAT and CDR2 FNYEAQ (reference sequence). The CDR3 consists of 13 residues. V was shortened by 5 bases and J by 9 bases, with 16 bases between the two germline ends.

The chain couples TRBV19 to TRBJ2-3; 10 bases are shared with TRBD1. Germline CDR1 LNHDA, CDR2 SQIVND (reference sequence). This CDR3 spans 15 amino acids. J lost 1 base, V lost 5 bases, and 3 bases had no gene match. The CDR3 bases are TGTGCCAGTAGTCAAGGGACAGGGGGCACAGATACGCAGTATTTT. It yields the protein CASSQGTGGTDTQYF.

The chain couples TRBV4-1 to TRBJ1-1, with D perhaps matching TRBD1 (5 bases). The ends were cut back, 4 bases at V and 2 bases at J, with 11 bases in the middle. Germline-derived CDR1 and CDR2 are MGHRA and YSYEKL. This CDR3 contains 14 residues. The CDR3 is CASSRPDSNTEAFF. CDR3 nucleotide sequence: TGCGCCAGCAGCCGCCCCGACAGTAACACTGAAGCTTTCTTT.

The gene calls are TRBV6-5 and TRBJ1-5; no definite D call. V dropped 0 bases and J dropped 2 bases, with 11 bases sitting between them. Looked up from germline, CDR1 is MNHEY and CDR2 is SVGAGI. The CDR3 covers 16 residues. CDR3: CASSYSGGRGNQPQHF. The CDR3 DNA follows: TGTGCCAGCAGTTACTCGGGAGGGAGAGGCAATCAGCCCCAGCATTTT.

The CDR3 nucleotides are TGCGCCAGCAGTAGAGGGACTAGTGGCGACAATGAGCAGTTCTTC. Translated: CASSRGTSGDNEQFF. V is TRBV4-1 and J is TRBJ2-1; 8 bases fit TRBD2. The germline CDR1 and CDR2 sequences are MGHRA and YSYEKL. The trim removed 6 bases at V and 5 bases at J, leaving 9 bases unmatched. The CDR3 runs to 15 residues.

The chain couples TRBV19 to TRBJ1-2; D gene uncertain. V lost 3 bases and J 7 bases, leaving 15 bases between the germline ends. The germline gives CDR1 LNHDA, CDR2 SQIVND (reference sequence). This CDR3 is 14 amino acids long. CDR3 protein: CASSIPEGPFGYTF. The DNA of the CDR3 is TGTGCCAGTAGTATCCCGGAAGGGCCTTTTGGCTACACCTTC. The whole variable domain, remainder taken from reference TRBV19 and TRBJ1-2, is DGGITQSPKYLFRKEGQNVTLSCEQNLNHDAMYWYRQDPGQGLRLIYYSQIVNDFQKGDIAEGYSVSREKKESFPLTVTSAQKNPTAFYLCASSIPEGPFGYTFGSGTRLTVV.

The CDR3, as DNA: TGCAGTGCTAGTCTGGGGGCCTCAAGAGATGGCTACACCTTC. Its translation is CSASLGASRDGYTF. The chain employs TRBV20-1 and TRBJ1-2, with D maybe TRBD1 (6 bases). Germline CDR1 DFQATT, CDR2 SNEGSKA (reference sequence). With 3 bases removed from V and 6 bases from J, the gap between germline ends came to 17 bases. CDR3 length: 14 amino acids.

The gene calls are TRBV6-5 and TRBJ1-2; D gene unclear. Germline V CDR1 and CDR2: MNHEY, SVGAGI. V was shortened by 0 bases and J by 4 bases, with 9 bases between the two germline ends. The CDR3 has 14 amino acids. CDR3 nucleotide sequence: TGTGCCAGCAGTTACTCGAGTTTCGCCTATGGCTACACCTTC. Translated: CASSYSSFAYGYTF.

The V gene is TRBV11-2, the J gene TRBJ2-1; 8 nucleotides line up with TRBD2. The CDR3 runs to 16 residues. V shed 3 bases, J shed 5 bases, and the junction held 9 bases outside the gene matches. From germline, CDR1 is SGHAT and CDR2 FQNNGV. The chain's CDR3 is CASSLLPGTRNNEQFF. The CDR3 nucleotides are TGTGCCAGCAGCTTGCTCCCCGGGACTAGAAACAATGAGCAGTTCTTC. Full variable domain (outside the CDR3, taken from reference TRBV11-2 and TRBJ2-1): EAGVAQSPRYKIIEKRQSVAFWCNPISGHATLYWYQQILGQGPKLLIQFQNNGVVDDSQLPKDRFSAERLKGVDSTLKIQPAKLEDSAVYLCASSLLPGTRNNEQFFGPGTRLTVL.

The V call is TRBV19, the J call TRBJ2-2; 7 nucleotides align to TRBD1. J was trimmed by 2 bases and V by 10 bases; bases with no gene match: 10. Germline CDR1 LNHDA, CDR2 SQIVND (reference sequence). The CDR3 is 15 residues long. CDR3 region: CATRPDRVNTGELFF. The CDR3 nucleotides are TGTGCCACTAGACCCGACAGGGTTAACACCGGGGAGCTGTTTTTT.

This clone was recorded once. The chain has TRBV19 and TRBJ2-1; weak D call: TRBD1 (5 bases). The CDR3 loop spans 14 amino acids. CDR1 and CDR2 (germline): LNHDA, SQIVND (reference sequence). With 3 bases removed from V and 2 bases from J, the gap between germline ends came to 8 bases. The CDR3 spells CASSIQGTYNEQFF. The DNA of the CDR3 is TGTGCCAGTAGTATCCAGGGAACCTACAATGAGCAGTTCTTC. Supplemented by reference TRBV19 and TRBJ2-1, the full variable domain reads DGGITQSPKYLFRKEGQNVTLSCEQNLNHDAMYWYRQDPGQGLRLIYYSQIVNDFQKGDIAEGYSVSREKKESFPLTVTSAQKNPTAFYLCASSIQGTYNEQFFGPGTRLTVL.

The J gene is TRBJ1-2, the V gene TRBV18; a weak D match, TRBD1 (6 bases). Germline CDR1 and CDR2: KGHSH and LQKENI. V was trimmed by 3 bases and J by 2 bases, leaving 25 bases between them. The CDR3 totals 19 residues. CDR3 residues: CASSPFEGPGATKNYGYTF. DNA of the CDR3: TGTGCCAGCTCACCTTTCGAGGGTCCAGGGGCCACGAAAAACTATGGCTACACCTTC.

The gene calls are TRBV3-1 (or the pseudogene TRBV3-2) and TRBJ1-6, with TRBD1 as a possible D gene (5 bases). Germline CDR1 reads LGHDT; CDR2 reads YNNKEL (reference sequence). Trimming cost V 4 bases and J 7 bases, with 5 bases left between them. The CDR3 has 12 amino acids. CDR3 DNA sequence: TGTGCCAGCAGCCGGGGGAATTCACCCCTCCACTTT. Protein product: CASSRGNSPLHF.

This clone has more than one count but fewer than ten. The CDR3 nucleotides read TGTGCCACCAGCAGAGATGGCAATCAGGGCCGAAAACTGTTTTTT. Amino acid sequence: CATSRDGNQGRKLFF. The V and J genes are TRBV15 and TRBJ1-4; D is perhaps TRBD1 (5 bases). Per germline, CDR1 LNHNV and CDR2 YYDKDF (reference sequence). This CDR3 region has 15 residues. Trimming cost V 0 bases and J 10 bases, with 15 bases left between them.

V is TRBV10-3 and J is TRBJ2-7, with 7 positions matching TRBD2. CDR3 length: 16 amino acids. Trimming removed 0 bases from V and 7 bases from J; junction bases left unmatched: 12. The V gene's germline CDR1 is ENHRY and CDR2 SYGVKD. The chain's CDR3 is CAISESRRGSAAEQYF. The CDR3, as DNA: TGTGCCATCAGTGAGTCGAGGCGGGGGTCAGCCGCAGAGCAGTACTTC.

V gene TRBV5-1 combines with J gene TRBJ2-2, with TRBD2 as a possible D gene (5 bases). Between the trimmed V and J ends, which lost 4 bases and 3 bases, there was a span of 10 bases. This CDR3 is built from 14 residues. Germline V gene lookup returns CDR1 SGHRS and CDR2 YFSETQ. The CDR3 reads CASSGSEDTGELFF. In DNA form, the CDR3 reads TGCGCCAGCAGCGGCTCGGAGGACACCGGGGAGCTGTTTTTT.